The 8 T cell receptor beta chains below were found in one sample sequenced in a study of blood T cell repertoires in COVID-19. Sequenced by immunoSEQ multiplex PCR; TCRdb stores in-frame clones only, minus some. The data show roughly 200,000 clones, roughly 85% seen once. Sequencing used peripheral blood. Receptor source: a human donor with active or convalescent COVID-19. The donor label of this sample is uncertain.

This chain joins TRBV5-5 and TRBJ2-3; no firm D call. The V and J ends lost 4 bases and 6 bases respectively, with 9 bases between them. This CDR3 has 12 residues. The germline gives CDR1 SGHKS, CDR2 YYEKEE (reference sequence). The chain's CDR3 is CASSPVEDTQYF. The CDR3, as DNA: TGTGCCAGCAGCCCCGTGGAGGATACGCAGTATTTT.

The chain has TRBV13 and TRBJ2-4, with D perhaps TRBD2 (6 bases). Trimming took 5 bases from V and 8 from J, leaving 16 bases between them. Germline V lookup: CDR1 PRHDT, CDR2 FYEKMQ (reference sequence). This CDR3 comprises 14 residues. The CDR3 reads CASSPTSSHYIQYF. The DNA for the CDR3 is TGTGCCAGCAGCCCAACTAGCTCCCATTACATTCAGTACTTC.

The chain recombines TRBV5-5 with TRBJ2-7; possibly TRBD2 for D (6 bases). The CDR3 runs to 15 residues. Germline V CDR1 and CDR2: SGHKS, YYEKEE (reference sequence). Trimming left V 0 bases short and J 2 bases short, with 12 bases between. The CDR3 sequence is CASSLERRGPYEQYF. CDR3 nucleotides: TGTGCCAGCAGCTTGGAGCGGAGGGGACCCTACGAGCAGTACTTC.

The genes are TRBV7-6 and TRBJ2-1, with 7 positions matching TRBD2. V gave up 0 bases and J gave up 9 bases; unmatched junction bases: 8. The CDR3 is 15 residues long. The V gene's germline CDR1 is SGHVS and CDR2 FNYEAQ. CDR3 sequence reads: CASSLAGEGWVEQFF. The CDR3 DNA reads TGTGCCAGCAGCTTAGCGGGGGAGGGGTGGGTTGAGCAGTTCTTC.

This clone was observed once. The rearrangement links TRBV9 to TRBJ2-7; D is possibly TRBD2 (5 bases). V was pared by 3 bases and J by 3 bases, with 13 bases between. Germline-derived CDR1 and CDR2 are SGDLS and YYNGEE. CDR3 size: 14 residues. The CDR3 coding sequence is TGTGCCAGCAGCGGCGAGGGTAGAAACTACGAGCAGTACTTC. Encoded protein: CASSGEGRNYEQYF.

The V and J genes are TRBV5-1 and TRBJ1-4, with D uncertain. Trimming removed 7 bases at V and 2 bases at J, with 15 bases between. There are 15 residues in the CDR3. The germline gives CDR1 SGHRS, CDR2 YFSETQ. As DNA, the CDR3 is TGCGCCAGCGCGAGGGATCTAAGCACTAATGAAAAACTGTTTTTT. Translation gives CASARDLSTNEKLFF.

V is TRBV4-3 and J is TRBJ1-4; TRBD1 is a possible D gene (6 bases). The CDR3 has 13 amino acids. V lost 4 bases to trimming and J lost 8 bases, with 11 bases between them. In germline, CDR1 is LGHNA, CDR2 YSLEER. The CDR3 spells CASSPNQGEKLFF. The CDR3 DNA sequence: TGCGCCAGCAGCCCCAACCAGGGGGAAAAACTGTTTTTT.

The rearrangement uses TRBV6-2 or TRBV6-3 and TRBJ1-6; D ambiguous. V lost 2 bases and J lost 7, with 9 bases in between. The CDR3 length is 14 residues. Per the germline V gene, CDR1 is MNHEY and CDR2 is SVGEGT. CDR3 residues: CASSYGGKNSPLHF. CDR3 DNA sequence: TGTGCCAGCAGTTACGGTGGCAAAAATTCACCCCTCCACTTT.